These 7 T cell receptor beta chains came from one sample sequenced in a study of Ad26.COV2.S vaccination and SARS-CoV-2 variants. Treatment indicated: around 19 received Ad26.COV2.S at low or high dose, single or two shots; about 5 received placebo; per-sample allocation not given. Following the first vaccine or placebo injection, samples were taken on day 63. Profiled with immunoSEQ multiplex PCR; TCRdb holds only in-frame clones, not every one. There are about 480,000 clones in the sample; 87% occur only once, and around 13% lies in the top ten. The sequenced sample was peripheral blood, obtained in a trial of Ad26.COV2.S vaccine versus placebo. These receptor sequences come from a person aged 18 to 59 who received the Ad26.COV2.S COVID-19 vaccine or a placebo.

CDR3 amino acids: CASSLGAGASLFF. As DNA, the CDR3 is TGTGCCAGCAGCTTGGGAGCCGGGGCCAGCCTGTTTTTT. The rearrangement joins TRBV5-6 to TRBJ1-4; a possible D gene is TRBD1 (5 bases). V shed 0 bases and J shed 14 bases, with 14 bases lying between them. The CDR3 runs to 13 residues. The germline gives CDR1 SGHDT, CDR2 YYEEEE.

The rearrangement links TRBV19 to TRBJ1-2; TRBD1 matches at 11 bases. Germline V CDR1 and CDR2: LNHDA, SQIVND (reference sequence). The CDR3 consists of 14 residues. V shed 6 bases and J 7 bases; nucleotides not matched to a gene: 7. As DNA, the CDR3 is TGTGCCAGTAGGCCCGGGACAGGGGGGATTGGCTACACCTTC. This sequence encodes CASRPGTGGIGYTF.

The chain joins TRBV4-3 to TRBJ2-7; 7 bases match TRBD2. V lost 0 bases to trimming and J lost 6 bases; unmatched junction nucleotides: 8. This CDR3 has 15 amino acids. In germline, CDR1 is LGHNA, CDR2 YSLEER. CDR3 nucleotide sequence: TGCGCCAGCAGCCAAGAGGGCCGGGACTACATCGAGCAGTACTTC. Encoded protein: CASSQEGRDYIEQYF.

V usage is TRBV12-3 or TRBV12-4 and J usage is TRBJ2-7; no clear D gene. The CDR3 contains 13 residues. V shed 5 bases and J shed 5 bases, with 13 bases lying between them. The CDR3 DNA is TGTGCCAGCAGTCTCGGGCTGCGGAACGAGCAGTACTTC. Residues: CASSLGLRNEQYF.

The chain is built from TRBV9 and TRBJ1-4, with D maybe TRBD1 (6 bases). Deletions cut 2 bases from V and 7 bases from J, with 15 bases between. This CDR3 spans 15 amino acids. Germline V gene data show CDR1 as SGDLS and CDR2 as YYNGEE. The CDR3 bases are TGTGCCAGCAGCGTCAGAACAGGGTTTAGTGAAAAACTGTTTTTT. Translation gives CASSVRTGFSEKLFF.

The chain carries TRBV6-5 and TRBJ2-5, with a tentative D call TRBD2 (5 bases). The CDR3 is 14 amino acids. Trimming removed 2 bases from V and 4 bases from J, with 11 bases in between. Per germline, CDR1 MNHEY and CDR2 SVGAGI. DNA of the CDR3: TGTGCCAGCAGTTACGGTAGCACTAGAGAGACCCAGTACTTC. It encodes CASSYGSTRETQYF.

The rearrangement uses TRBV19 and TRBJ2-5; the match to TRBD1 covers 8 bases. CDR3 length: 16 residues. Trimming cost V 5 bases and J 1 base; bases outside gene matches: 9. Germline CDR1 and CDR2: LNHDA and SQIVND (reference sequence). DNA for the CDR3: TGTGCCAGTAGTGCCTACCCCGACAGGGGCCAAGAGACCCAGTACTTC. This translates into CASSAYPDRGQETQYF.